This T cell receptor (beta chain) was sequenced in a study of blood T cell repertoires in COVID-19. The germline V gene has CDR1 MDHEN and CDR2 SYDVKM. The CDR3 sequence is 12 residues long. V was pared by 6 bases and J by 8 bases, with 3 bases of the junction left unmatched. TCRdb's table, derived via immunoSEQ multiplex PCR, lists solely in-frame clones and lacks some. Among over 200,000 clones listed, approximately 80% were seen once. The receptor comes from an elderly woman with COVID-19, enrolled during active disease. The specimen sequenced was peripheral blood. This chain joins TRBV28 and TRBJ1-4; TRBD1 matches 7 bases. The CDR3 protein is CASRTGLEKLFF. The DNA of the CDR3 is TGTGCCAGCAGGACAGGGTTGGAAAAACTGTTTTTT.